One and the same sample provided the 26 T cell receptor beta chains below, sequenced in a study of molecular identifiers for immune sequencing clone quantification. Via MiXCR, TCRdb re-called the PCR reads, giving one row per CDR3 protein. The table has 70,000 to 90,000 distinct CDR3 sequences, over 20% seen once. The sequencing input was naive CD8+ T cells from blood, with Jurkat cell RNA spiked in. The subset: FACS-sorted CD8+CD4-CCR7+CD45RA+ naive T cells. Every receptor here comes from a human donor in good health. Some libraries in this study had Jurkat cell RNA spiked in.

This chain's CDR3 is CATSPDTQYF. In nucleotides, the CDR3 is TGTGCCACCAGTCCAGATACGCAGTATTTT. The chain carries TRBV24-1 and TRBJ2-3; the D is unclear. The CDR3 is made up of 10 amino acids. CDR1 and CDR2 (germline): KGHDR, SFDVKD. V shed 6 bases and J shed 4 bases, with 1 base lying between them.

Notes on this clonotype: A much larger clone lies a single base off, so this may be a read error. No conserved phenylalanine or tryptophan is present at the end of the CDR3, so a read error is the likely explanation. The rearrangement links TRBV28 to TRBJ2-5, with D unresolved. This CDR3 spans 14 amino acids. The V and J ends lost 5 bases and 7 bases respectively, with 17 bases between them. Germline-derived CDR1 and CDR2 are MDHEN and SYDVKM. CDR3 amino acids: CASSLRLVFGTQYL. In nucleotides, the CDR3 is TGTGCCAGCAGTCTACGGCTCGTTTTTGGGACCCAGTACCTC.

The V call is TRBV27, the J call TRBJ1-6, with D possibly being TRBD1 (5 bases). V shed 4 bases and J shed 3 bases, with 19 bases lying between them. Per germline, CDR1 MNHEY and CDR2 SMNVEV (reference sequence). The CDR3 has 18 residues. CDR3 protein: CASSSGRERGLYNSPLHF. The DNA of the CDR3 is TGTGCCAGCAGTTCGGGAAGGGAAAGGGGTCTCTATAATTCACCCCTCCACTTT.

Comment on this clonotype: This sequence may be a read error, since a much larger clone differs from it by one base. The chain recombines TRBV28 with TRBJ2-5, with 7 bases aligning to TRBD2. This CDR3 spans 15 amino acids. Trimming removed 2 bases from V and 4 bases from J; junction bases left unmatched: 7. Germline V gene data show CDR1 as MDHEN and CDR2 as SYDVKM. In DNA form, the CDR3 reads TGTGCCAGCAGTTTAACGACTAGCTGGCGAGAGACCCAGTACTTC. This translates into CASSLTTSWRETQYF.

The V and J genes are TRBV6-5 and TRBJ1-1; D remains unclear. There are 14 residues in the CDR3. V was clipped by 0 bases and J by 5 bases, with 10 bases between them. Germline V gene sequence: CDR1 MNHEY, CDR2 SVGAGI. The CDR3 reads CASSYSYIGTEAFF. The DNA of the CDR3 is TGTGCCAGCAGTTACTCGTACATTGGGACTGAAGCTTTCTTT.

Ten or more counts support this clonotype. CDR3 nucleotide sequence: TGTATTACAGGAGGGCCGTATGATACGCAGTATTTT. Amino acids: CITGGPYDTQYF. The chain is built from TRBV7-9 and TRBJ2-3; D is perhaps TRBD2 (6 bases). The CDR3 contains 12 residues. Germline V gene lookup returns CDR1 SEHNR and CDR2 FQNEAQ (reference sequence).

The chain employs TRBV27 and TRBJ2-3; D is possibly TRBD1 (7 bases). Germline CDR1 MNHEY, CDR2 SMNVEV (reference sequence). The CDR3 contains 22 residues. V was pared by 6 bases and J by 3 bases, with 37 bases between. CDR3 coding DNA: TGTGCCAGCAGACCATTGTGGGCGATGCAATCGCGGGACAGTGCCCTAACAGATACGCAGTATTTT. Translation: CASRPLWAMQSRDSALTDTQYF.

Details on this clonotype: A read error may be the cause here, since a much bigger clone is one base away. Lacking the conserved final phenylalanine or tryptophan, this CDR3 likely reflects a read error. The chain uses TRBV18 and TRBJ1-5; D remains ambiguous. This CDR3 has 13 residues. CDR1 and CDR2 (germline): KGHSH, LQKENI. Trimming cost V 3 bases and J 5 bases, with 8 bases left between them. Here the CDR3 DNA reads TGTGCCAGCTCACCCTCTGCCGATCAGCCCCAGCATCTT. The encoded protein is CASSPSADQPQHL.

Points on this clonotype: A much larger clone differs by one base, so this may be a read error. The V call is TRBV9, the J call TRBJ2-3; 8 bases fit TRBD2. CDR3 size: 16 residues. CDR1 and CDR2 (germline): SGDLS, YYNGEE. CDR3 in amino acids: CASGVAGLQSTDTQYF. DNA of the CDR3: TGTGCCAGCGGCGTAGCGGGGCTCCAAAGCACAGATACGCAGTATTTT.

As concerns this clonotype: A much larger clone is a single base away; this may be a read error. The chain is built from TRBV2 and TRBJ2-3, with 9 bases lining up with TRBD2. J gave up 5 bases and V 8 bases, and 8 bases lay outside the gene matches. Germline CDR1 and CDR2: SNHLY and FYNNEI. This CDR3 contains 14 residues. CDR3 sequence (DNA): TGTGCCAGCGGTGCTAGCGGGGTAGGAGATACGCAGTATTTT. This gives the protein CASGASGVGDTQYF.

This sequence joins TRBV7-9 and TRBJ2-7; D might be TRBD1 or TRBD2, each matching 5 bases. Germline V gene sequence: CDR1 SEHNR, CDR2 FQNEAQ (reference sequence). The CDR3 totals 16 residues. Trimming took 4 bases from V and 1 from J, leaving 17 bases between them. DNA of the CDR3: TGTGCCAGCAGCTCTTCGGGACCGGGAAAGTCCTACGAGCAGTACTTC. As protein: CASSSSGPGKSYEQYF.

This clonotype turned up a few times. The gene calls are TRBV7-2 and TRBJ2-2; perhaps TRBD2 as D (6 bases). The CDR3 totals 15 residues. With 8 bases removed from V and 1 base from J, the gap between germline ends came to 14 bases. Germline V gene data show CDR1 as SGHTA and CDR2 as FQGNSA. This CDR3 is CASRGTGGNTGELFF. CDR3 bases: TGTGCCAGCCGCGGGACCGGGGGGAACACCGGGGAGCTGTTTTTT.

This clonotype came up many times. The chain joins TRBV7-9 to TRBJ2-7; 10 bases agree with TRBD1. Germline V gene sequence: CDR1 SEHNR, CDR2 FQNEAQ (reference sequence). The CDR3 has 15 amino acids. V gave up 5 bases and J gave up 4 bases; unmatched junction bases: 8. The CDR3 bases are TGTGCCAGCAGCATACCGGGACAGGGGAGGTACGAGCAGTACTTC. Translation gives CASSIPGQGRYEQYF.

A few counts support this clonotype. CDR3 residues: CASSPLDGPYNEQFF. Here the CDR3 DNA reads TGTGCCAGCAGCCCCCTGGACGGCCCCTACAATGAGCAGTTCTTC. The chain uses TRBV14 and TRBJ2-1; no firm D call. This CDR3 spans 15 amino acids. From germline, CDR1 is SGHDN and CDR2 FVKESK. V was cut by 4 bases and J by 2 bases, with 12 bases left in between.

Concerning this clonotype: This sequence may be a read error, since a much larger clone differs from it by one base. The CDR3 region has the DNA TGTGCCTGCAGCTCAGGACAGGGTCGTCAGCCCCAGCATTTT. Translating it yields CACSSGQGRQPQHF. The J gene is TRBJ1-5, the V gene TRBV7-9; TRBD1 aligns across 8 bases. Germline CDR1 SEHNR, CDR2 FQNEAQ (reference sequence). There are 14 residues in the CDR3.

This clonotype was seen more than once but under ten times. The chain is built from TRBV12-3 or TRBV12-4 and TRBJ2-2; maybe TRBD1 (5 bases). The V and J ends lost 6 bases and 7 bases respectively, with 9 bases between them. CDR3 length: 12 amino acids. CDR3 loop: CASSFRVGELFF. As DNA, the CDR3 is TGTGCCAGCAGCTTCAGGGTCGGGGAGCTGTTTTTT.

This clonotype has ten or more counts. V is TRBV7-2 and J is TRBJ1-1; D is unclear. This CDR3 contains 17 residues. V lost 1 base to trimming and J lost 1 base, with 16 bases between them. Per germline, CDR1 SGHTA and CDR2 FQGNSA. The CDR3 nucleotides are TGTGCCAGCAGCTTAGATTATCCCAGAGATCCGAACACTGAAGCTTTCTTT. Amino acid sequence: CASSLDYPRDPNTEAFF.

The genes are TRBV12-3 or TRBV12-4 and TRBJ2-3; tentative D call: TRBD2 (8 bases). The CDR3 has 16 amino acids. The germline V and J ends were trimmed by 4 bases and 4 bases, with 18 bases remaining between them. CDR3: CASSWTSRGVADTQYF. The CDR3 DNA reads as TGTGCCAGCAGTTGGACTAGCAGGGGGGTTGCAGATACGCAGTATTTT.

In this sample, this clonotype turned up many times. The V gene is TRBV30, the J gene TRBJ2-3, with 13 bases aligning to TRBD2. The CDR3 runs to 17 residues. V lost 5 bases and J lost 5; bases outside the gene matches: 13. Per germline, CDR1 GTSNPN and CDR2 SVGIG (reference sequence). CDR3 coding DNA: TGTGCCTGGGGGGGACATATGACTAGCGGGGGGTTAGATACGCAGTATTTT. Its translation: CAWGGHMTSGGLDTQYF.

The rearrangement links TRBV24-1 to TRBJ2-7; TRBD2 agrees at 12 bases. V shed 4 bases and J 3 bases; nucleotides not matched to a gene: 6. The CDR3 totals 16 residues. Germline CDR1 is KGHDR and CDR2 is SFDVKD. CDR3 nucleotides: TGTGCCACCAGTGACTCGAGACTAGCGGGAGACTACGAGCAGTACTTC. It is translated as CATSDSRLAGDYEQYF.

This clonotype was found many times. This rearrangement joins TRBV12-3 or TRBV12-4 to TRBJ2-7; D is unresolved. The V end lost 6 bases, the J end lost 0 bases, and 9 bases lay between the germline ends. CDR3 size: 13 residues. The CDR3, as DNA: TGTGCCAGCAGCCAGGCGAGCTCCTACGAGCAGTACTTC. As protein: CASSQASSYEQYF.

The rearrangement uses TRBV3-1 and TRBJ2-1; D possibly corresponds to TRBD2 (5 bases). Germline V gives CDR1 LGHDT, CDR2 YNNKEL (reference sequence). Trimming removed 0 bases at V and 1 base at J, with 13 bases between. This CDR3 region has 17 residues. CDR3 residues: CASSQDFYSDSYNEQFF. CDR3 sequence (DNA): TGTGCCAGCAGCCAAGATTTTTATAGCGATTCCTACAATGAGCAGTTCTTC.

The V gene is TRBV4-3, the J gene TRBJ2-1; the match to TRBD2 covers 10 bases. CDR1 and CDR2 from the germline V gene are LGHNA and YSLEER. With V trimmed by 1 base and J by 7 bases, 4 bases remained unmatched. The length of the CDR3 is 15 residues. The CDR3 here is CASSQGASGGNEQFF. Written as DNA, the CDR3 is TGCGCCAGCAGCCAAGGGGCTAGCGGGGGTAATGAGCAGTTCTTC.

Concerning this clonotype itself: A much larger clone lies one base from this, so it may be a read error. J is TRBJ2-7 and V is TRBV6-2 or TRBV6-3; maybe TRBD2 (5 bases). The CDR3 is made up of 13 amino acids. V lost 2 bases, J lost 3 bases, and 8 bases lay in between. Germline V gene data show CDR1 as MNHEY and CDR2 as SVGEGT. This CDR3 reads CASSYDAGYEQYF. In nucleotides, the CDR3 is TGTGCCAGCAGTTACGATGCGGGCTACGAGCAGTACTTC.

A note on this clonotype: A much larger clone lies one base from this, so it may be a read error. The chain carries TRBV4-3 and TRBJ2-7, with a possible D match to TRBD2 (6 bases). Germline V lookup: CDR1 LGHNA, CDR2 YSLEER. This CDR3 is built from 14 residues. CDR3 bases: TGCGCCAACAGCCAAGATCGGGCCGGGGGCGAGCAGTACTTC. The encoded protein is CANSQDRAGGEQYF.

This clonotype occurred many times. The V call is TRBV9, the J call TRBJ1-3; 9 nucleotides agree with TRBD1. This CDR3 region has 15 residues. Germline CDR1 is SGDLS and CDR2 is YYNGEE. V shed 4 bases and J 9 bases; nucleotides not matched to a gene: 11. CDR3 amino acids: CASSPYGQGRGTIYF. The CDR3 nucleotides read TGTGCCAGCAGCCCCTATGGACAGGGGAGAGGCACCATATATTTT.